Below are 27 T cell receptor beta chains sequenced from a single sample in a study of breast tumors, draining lymph nodes, adjacent tissues. Samples came from axillary lymph nodes draining the breast cancer. TCRdb re-called the multiplex PCR reads with MiXCR, one entry per CDR3 protein. The sample has over 150,000 distinct CDR3 sequences; 31% are singletons. The sequencing input was axillary lymph node tissue. The receptor set was obtained from a female donor with breast cancer. Some clones in this sample may be carry-over from other donors' samples.

V gene TRBV10-3 combines with J gene TRBJ1-2; D is undetermined. Per the germline V gene, CDR1 is ENHRY and CDR2 is SYGVKD. This CDR3 has 11 residues. The V end lost 9 bases, the J end lost 9 bases, and 14 bases lay between the germline ends. The CDR3 reads CAISGSMRYTF. The DNA of the CDR3 is TGTGCCATTAGCGGGAGTATGCGCTACACCTTC.

In this sample, this clonotype turned up once. The chain joins TRBV24-1 to TRBJ1-2; D is perhaps TRBD1 (6 bases). Germline V gene sequence: CDR1 KGHDR, CDR2 SFDVKD. CDR3 length equals 15 residues. V was trimmed by 3 bases and J by 4 bases, leaving 14 bases between them. The CDR3 DNA is TGTGCCACCAGTGATCTCATAGACAGGCCCTATGGCTACACCTTC. Amino acid sequence: CATSDLIDRPYGYTF.

The J gene is TRBJ1-6, the V gene TRBV7-9; the match to TRBD1 covers 9 bases. CDR1 is SEHNR, CDR2 FQNEAQ, per germline (reference sequence). The length of the CDR3 is 17 residues. The V gene end was trimmed by 5 bases and the J gene end by 16 bases; junction bases not matched to a gene: 21. CDR3 in DNA: TGTGCCAGCAGCCCTACAGGGGGCTCAGACAGGTATAGCCCGCTCCACTTT. It specifies CASSPTGGSDRYSPLHF.

CDR3 DNA sequence: TGTGCCAGCAGACCAGGAGGGAATGGAAACACCATATATTTT. Translating gives CASRPGGNGNTIYF. The chain uses TRBV12-3 or TRBV12-4 and TRBJ1-3; D remains unclear. The V end was cut by 6 bases, the J end by 3 bases, with 12 bases between. The CDR3 is 14 residues long.

This clonotype was observed many times. J is TRBJ2-7 and V is TRBV11-1; TRBD2 agrees at 8 bases. The CDR3 length is 14 residues. Trimming took 3 bases from V and 6 from J; bases not matched to a gene: 7. Per germline, CDR1 SGHAT and CDR2 FQDESV (reference sequence). The CDR3 nucleotides are TGTGCCAGCAGCTTGGCGGGACTAGTTGCCGAGCAGTACTTC. The encoded protein is CASSLAGLVAEQYF.

This clonotype showed up many times. The rearrangement joins TRBV20-1 to TRBJ2-7; D is uncertain. This CDR3 is 12 amino acids long. Deletions cut 2 bases from V and 5 bases from J, with 10 bases between. Germline-derived CDR1 and CDR2 are DFQATT and SNEGSKA (reference sequence). CDR3 nucleotides: TGCAGTGCTAGACAGACCTGGGACGAGCAGTACTTC. Translating it yields CSARQTWDEQYF.

This chain links TRBV4-1 with TRBJ2-3, with 16 positions matching TRBD2. CDR3 size: 20 residues. Germline CDR1 MGHRA, CDR2 YSYEKL. V was clipped by 0 bases and J by 1 base; unmatched bases: 7. The CDR3, as DNA: TGCGCCAGCAGCCAAGATCCACCGGGACTAGCGGGGGGGCGCACAGATACGCAGTATTTT. As protein: CASSQDPPGLAGGRTDTQYF.

Points on this clonotype: Possible read error: a much larger clone is one base away. The chain uses TRBV7-2 and TRBJ2-5, with 10 bases matching TRBD1. CDR1 and CDR2 (germline): SGHTA, FQGNSA. Trimming removed 3 bases from V and 0 bases from J; junction bases left unmatched: 16. This CDR3 spans 20 amino acids. The CDR3 here is CASSFHRDRGLSAHQETQYF. In DNA, the CDR3 is TGTGCCAGCAGCTTCCACCGGGACAGGGGTTTGTCGGCGCACCAAGAGACCCAGTACTTC.

The sample holds many counts of this clonotype. The V gene is TRBV10-2, the J gene TRBJ2-7; D call uncertain. Per the germline V gene, CDR1 is WSHSY and CDR2 is SAAADI. The CDR3 consists of 13 residues. Deletions cut 2 bases from V and 3 bases from J, with 8 bases between. The CDR3: CASSESGDYEQYF. In DNA form, the CDR3 reads TGCGCCAGCAGTGAGAGTGGGGACTACGAGCAGTACTTC.

This clonotype was counted between two and nine times. V gene TRBV30 combines with J gene TRBJ1-3; D is undetermined. V was pared by 0 bases and J by 0 bases, with 9 bases between. Germline-derived CDR1 and CDR2 are GTSNPN and SVGIG (reference sequence). This CDR3 has 15 amino acids. The CDR3 is CAWSVPVHSGNTIYF. As DNA, the CDR3 is TGTGCCTGGAGTGTACCGGTTCACTCTGGAAACACCATATATTTT.

This clonotype has at least ten counts. The chain carries TRBV20-1 and TRBJ2-3, with 11 bases aligning to TRBD2. Trimming cost V 3 bases and J 2 bases; bases outside gene matches: 7. This CDR3 is built from 16 residues. The germline V gene has CDR1 DFQATT and CDR2 SNEGSKA (reference sequence). CDR3 sequence (DNA): TGCAGTGCTAGGCCACCACTAGCGGGGGACACAGATACGCAGTATTTT. Amino acid sequence: CSARPPLAGDTDTQYF.

There are many counts of this clonotype. The chain is built from TRBV7-8 and TRBJ2-4; TRBD1 matches 8 bases. The CDR3 spans 17 residues. After removal of 2 bases from V and 7 bases from J, the junction contained 13 bases not matched to a gene. Germline V gene lookup returns CDR1 SGHVS and CDR2 FQNEAQ. The CDR3 DNA sequence: TGTGCCAGCAGCTTAATGGGCGGGCAGGGGGCGATGAACATTCAGTACTTC. It is translated as CASSLMGGQGAMNIQYF.

As to this clonotype: A much larger clonotype is one base distant, so this may be a read error. The V call is TRBV6-5, the J call TRBJ2-2, with unresolved D. The CDR3 sequence is 14 residues long. Germline-derived CDR1 and CDR2 are MNHEY and SVGAGI. CDR3 DNA sequence: TGTGCCAGCAGTTACGAAAAGAACACCAGGGAGCTGTTTTTT. As protein: CASSYEKNTRELFF.

This clonotype was found many times. This chain joins TRBV3-1 and TRBJ1-2, with unresolved D. The CDR3 runs to 14 residues. V gave up 4 bases and J gave up 5 bases, with 14 bases separating them. Germline lookup yields CDR1 LGHDT and CDR2 YNNKEL (reference sequence). In nucleotides, the CDR3 is TGTGCCAGCAGCCCCCCATCACCCCCGTATGGCTACACCTTC. This gives the protein CASSPPSPPYGYTF.

A remark on this clonotype: No conserved phenylalanine or tryptophan is present at the end of the CDR3, so a read error is the likely explanation. Because the CDR3's place on the DNA is in doubt, the DNA is left out and the CDR3 is given as listed by TCRdb. The V gene is TRBV4-2, the J gene TRBJ1-6; the table's D call TRBD1 went unverified against the DNA. The germline gives CDR1 LGHNA, CDR2 YNFKEQ. The CDR3 numbers 8 amino acids, ends counted. CDR3 protein: CASSRGTG.

This chain links TRBV2 with TRBJ2-3; 13 nucleotides line up with TRBD2. The junction had 3 bases not matched to a gene; V was cut back by 5 bases and J by 4 bases. The CDR3 contains 15 residues. Germline lookup yields CDR1 SNHLY and CDR2 FYNNEI. CDR3 amino acids: CASSKLAGGPDTQYF. In DNA, the CDR3 is TGTGCCAGCAGTAAACTAGCGGGAGGGCCAGATACGCAGTATTTT.

This clonotype was seen at least ten times. J is TRBJ2-3 and V is TRBV2, with D possibly called TRBD1 or TRBD2 (5 bases each). This CDR3 has 14 amino acids. Germline CDR1 and CDR2: SNHLY and FYNNEI. The V and J ends lost 10 bases and 2 bases respectively, with 16 bases between them. The CDR3 DNA reads as TGTGCCATTTCCTCCGGGGCAGTCACAGATACGCAGTATTTT. Its protein is CAISSGAVTDTQYF.

This clonotype was counted between two and nine times. Since a much larger clone is just one base distant, this may be a read error. The V call is TRBV20-1, the J call TRBJ2-7; D remains unclear. The CDR3 is 12 residues long. Germline CDR1 reads DFQATT; CDR2 reads SNEGSKA (reference sequence). CDR3 in amino acids: CSARDGVGEPYF. The CDR3 coding sequence is TGCAGTGCTAGAGATGGGGTTGGCGAGCCGTACTTC.

The V gene is TRBV28, the J gene TRBJ1-5; TRBD1 matches at 7 bases. Germline values: CDR1 MDHEN, CDR2 SYDVKM. Unmatched junction bases numbered 19, after V lost 5 bases and J lost 0 bases. This CDR3 is 20 amino acids long. Written as DNA, the CDR3 is TGTGCCAGCAGTCCTGGGACCGGGACAGTTATCAGCTATAGCAATCAGCCCCAGCATTTT. Translated, it gives CASSPGTGTVISYSNQPQHF. Supplemented by reference TRBV28 and TRBJ1-5, the full variable domain reads DVKVTQSSRYLVKRTGEKVFLECVQDMDHENMFWYRQDPGLGLRLIYFSYDVKMKEKGDIPEGYSVSREKKERFSLILESASTNQTSMYLCASSPGTGTVISYSNQPQHFGDGTRLSIL.

The chain links TRBV6-1 to TRBJ2-7, with 8 bases matching TRBD1. Trimming removed 5 bases from V and 3 bases from J; junction bases left unmatched: 9. CDR3 length: 15 amino acids. Germline V gene lookup returns CDR1 MNHNS and CDR2 SASEGT. The chain's CDR3 is CASSHRTGTFYEQYF. In DNA, the CDR3 is TGTGCCAGCAGTCACCGGACAGGGACCTTCTACGAGCAGTACTTC.

This clonotype turned up a few times. This chain links TRBV2 with TRBJ2-3; 7 bases fit TRBD2. After removal of 7 bases from V and 7 bases from J, the junction contained 14 bases not matched to a gene. The length of the CDR3 is 15 residues. In germline, CDR1 is SNHLY, CDR2 FYNNEI. The CDR3 sequence is CASTVPGGGENTQYF. Written as DNA, the CDR3 is TGTGCCAGCACCGTCCCTGGGGGGGGGGAGAATACGCAGTATTTT.

This clonotype was detected many times. The chain recombines TRBV14 with TRBJ2-5; the match to TRBD2 covers 10 bases. V lost 1 base, J lost 4 bases, and 9 bases stayed unmatched. CDR1 is SGHDN and CDR2 is FVKESK in the germline V gene. This CDR3 spans 17 amino acids. The CDR3 DNA follows: TGTGCCAGCAGCCAAGGGGCTTTAGCGGGAGGAGGAGAGACCCAGTACTTC. Translated, it gives CASSQGALAGGGETQYF.

The chain employs TRBV20-1 and TRBJ1-5, with a possible D match to TRBD1 (5 bases). The CDR3 sequence is 13 residues long. The V gene's germline CDR1 is DFQATT and CDR2 SNEGSKA (reference sequence). Trimming shortened V by 2 bases and J by 5 bases, and 10 bases separated the two germline ends. The CDR3 bases are TGCAGTGCTAGACTTCCGGGGGATCAGCCCCAGCATTTT. Its translation is CSARLPGDQPQHF.

The table lists this clonotype with many counts. The CDR3 DNA reads as TGTGCCATCAGTGAGTCTCGGACAGATGGAGACTATGGCTACACCTTC. It is translated as CAISESRTDGDYGYTF. The genes are TRBV10-3 and TRBJ1-2; TRBD1 is a possible D gene (6 bases). The CDR3 runs to 16 residues. V was clipped by 0 bases and J by 3 bases, with 14 bases between them. Germline CDR1 ENHRY, CDR2 SYGVKD.

This clonotype was detected ten times or more. The rearrangement joins TRBV5-4 to TRBJ1-2; a possible D gene is TRBD1 (5 bases). V lost 4 bases and J 3 bases, leaving 13 bases between the germline ends. The CDR3 spans 14 residues. Looked up from germline, CDR1 is SGHNT and CDR2 is YYREEE (reference sequence). The CDR3 protein is CASSQTGTHYGYTF. Here the CDR3 DNA reads TGTGCCAGCAGCCAAACCGGGACCCACTATGGCTACACCTTC. The variable domain in full, with the rest retrieved from reference TRBV5-4 and TRBJ1-2, is ETGVTQSPTHLIKTRGQQVTLRCSSQSGHNTVSWYQQALGQGPQFIFQYYREEENGRGNFPPRFSGLQFPNYSSELNVNALELDDSALYLCASSQTGTHYGYTFGSGTRLTVV.

With regard to this clonotype: The CDR3 does not close with the conserved phenylalanine or tryptophan, likely indicating a read error. V gene TRBV12-3 or TRBV12-4 combines with J gene TRBJ1-2, with 7 positions matching TRBD1. This CDR3 comprises 15 residues. V was pared by 5 bases and J by 4 bases, with 10 bases of the junction left unmatched. Here the CDR3 DNA reads TGTGCCAGCAGTGGATTACAGGGGCGTGTCTATGGCTACACCCTC. Its protein is CASSGLQGRVYGYTL.

About this clonotype: A single base separates this from a much larger clone, so it may be a read error. CDR3: CASSPGPLLSTGANVLTF. The CDR3 DNA follows: TGTGCCAGTAGTCCGGGCCCCCTCCTCTCCACTGGGGCCAACGTCCTGACTTTC. The V call is TRBV19, the J call TRBJ2-6; D is uncertain. Germline V gene sequence: CDR1 LNHDA, CDR2 SQIVND (reference sequence). Trimming took 5 bases from V and 2 from J, leaving 19 bases between them. This CDR3 spans 18 amino acids.